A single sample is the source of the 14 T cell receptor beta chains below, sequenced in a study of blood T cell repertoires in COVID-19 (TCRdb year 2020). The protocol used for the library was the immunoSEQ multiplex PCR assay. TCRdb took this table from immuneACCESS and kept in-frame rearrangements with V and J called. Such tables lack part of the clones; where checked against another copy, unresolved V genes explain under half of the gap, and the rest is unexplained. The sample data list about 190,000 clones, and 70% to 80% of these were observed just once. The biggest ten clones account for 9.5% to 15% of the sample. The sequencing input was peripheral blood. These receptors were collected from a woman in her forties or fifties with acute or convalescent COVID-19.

CDR3 amino acids: CASSLAGQGNLGNTIYF. The CDR3 nucleotides read TGTGCCAGCAGCTTGGCTGGTCAGGGGAACCTAGGAAACACCATATATTTT. The V gene is TRBV5-6, the J gene TRBJ1-3; D possibly corresponds to TRBD1 (6 bases). Germline CDR1 is SGHDT and CDR2 is YYEEEE. The CDR3 is made up of 17 amino acids. V was pared by 0 bases and J by 4 bases, with 17 bases between.

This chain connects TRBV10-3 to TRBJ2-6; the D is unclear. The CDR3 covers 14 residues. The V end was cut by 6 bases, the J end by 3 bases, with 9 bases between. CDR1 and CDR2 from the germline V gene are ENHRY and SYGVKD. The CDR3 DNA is TGTGCCATCAGCGATCCCAGTGGGGCCAACGTCCTGACTTTC. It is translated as CAISDPSGANVLTF.

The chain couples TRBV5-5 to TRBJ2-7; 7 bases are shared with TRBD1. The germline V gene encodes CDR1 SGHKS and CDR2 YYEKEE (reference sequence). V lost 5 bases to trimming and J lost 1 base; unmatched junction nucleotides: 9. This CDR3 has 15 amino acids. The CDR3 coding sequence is TGTGCCAGCAGACCAAGACAGGGTAGTTCCTACGAGCAGTACTTC. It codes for CASRPRQGSSYEQYF.

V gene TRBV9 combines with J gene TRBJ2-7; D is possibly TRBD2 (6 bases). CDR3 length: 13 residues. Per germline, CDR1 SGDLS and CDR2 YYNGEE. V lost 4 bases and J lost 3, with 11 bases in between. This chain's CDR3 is CASSPGTHYEQYF. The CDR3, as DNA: TGTGCCAGCAGCCCGGGGACTCACTACGAGCAGTACTTC. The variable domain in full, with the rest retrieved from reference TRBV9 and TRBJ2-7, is DSGVTQTPKHLITATGQRVTLRCSPRSGDLSVYWYQQSLDQGLQFLIQYYNGEERAKGNILERFSAQQFPDLHSELNLSSLELGDSALYFCASSPGTHYEQYFGPGTRLTVT.

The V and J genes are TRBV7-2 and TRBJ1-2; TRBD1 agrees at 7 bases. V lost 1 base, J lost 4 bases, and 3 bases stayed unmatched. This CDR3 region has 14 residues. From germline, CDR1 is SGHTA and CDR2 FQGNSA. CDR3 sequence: CASSLGRTGYGYTF. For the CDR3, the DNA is TGTGCCAGCAGCTTAGGAAGGACAGGCTATGGCTACACCTTC.

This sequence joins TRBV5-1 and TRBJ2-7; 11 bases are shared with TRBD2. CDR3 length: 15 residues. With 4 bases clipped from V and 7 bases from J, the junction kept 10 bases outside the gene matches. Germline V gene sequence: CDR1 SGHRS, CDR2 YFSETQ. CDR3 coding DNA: TGCGCCAGCAGCCCTGACGGACTAGCGGGTGAAGAGCAGTACTTC. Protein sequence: CASSPDGLAGEEQYF.

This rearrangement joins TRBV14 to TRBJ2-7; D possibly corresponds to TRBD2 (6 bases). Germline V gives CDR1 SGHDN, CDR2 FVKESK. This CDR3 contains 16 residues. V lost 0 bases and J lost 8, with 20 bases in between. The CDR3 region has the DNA TGTGCCAGCAGCCAAGATCCGGGACTCAGCTACGAGCAGCAGTACTTC. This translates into CASSQDPGLSYEQQYF.

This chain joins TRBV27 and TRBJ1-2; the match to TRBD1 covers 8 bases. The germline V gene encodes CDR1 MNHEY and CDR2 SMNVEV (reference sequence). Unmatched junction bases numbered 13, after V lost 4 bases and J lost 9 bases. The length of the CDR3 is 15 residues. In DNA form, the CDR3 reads TGTGCCAGCAGTTCCCGAGTGACAGGGGCCGAAAGCTACACCTTC. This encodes CASSSRVTGAESYTF.

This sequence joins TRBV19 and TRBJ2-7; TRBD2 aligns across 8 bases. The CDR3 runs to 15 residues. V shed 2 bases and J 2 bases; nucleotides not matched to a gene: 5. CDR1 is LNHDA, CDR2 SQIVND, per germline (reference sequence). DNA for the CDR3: TGTGCCAGTAGTATATCTGCCGGGAGGGCCTACGAGCAGTACTTC. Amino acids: CASSISAGRAYEQYF.

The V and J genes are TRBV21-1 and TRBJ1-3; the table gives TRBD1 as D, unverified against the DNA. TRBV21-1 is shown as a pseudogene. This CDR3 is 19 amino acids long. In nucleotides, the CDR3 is TGTGCCAGCAGCAAACGATATCCGGGACAGCCATATTCTGGAAACACCATATATTTT. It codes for CASSKRYPGQPYSGNTIYF.

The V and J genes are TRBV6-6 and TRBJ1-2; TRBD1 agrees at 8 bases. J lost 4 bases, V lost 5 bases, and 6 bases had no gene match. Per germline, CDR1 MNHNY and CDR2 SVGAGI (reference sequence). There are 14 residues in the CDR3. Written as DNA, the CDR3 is TGTGCCAGCAGTGGCGACAGGGGCGTCTATGGCTACACCTTC. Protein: CASSGDRGVYGYTF.

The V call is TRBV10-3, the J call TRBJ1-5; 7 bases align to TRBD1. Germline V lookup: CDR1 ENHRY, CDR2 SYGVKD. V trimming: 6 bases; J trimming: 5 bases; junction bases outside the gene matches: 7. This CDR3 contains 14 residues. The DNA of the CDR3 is TGTGCCATCAGGGGGACAGAAGGGGATCAGCCCCAGCATTTT. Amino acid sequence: CAIRGTEGDQPQHF.

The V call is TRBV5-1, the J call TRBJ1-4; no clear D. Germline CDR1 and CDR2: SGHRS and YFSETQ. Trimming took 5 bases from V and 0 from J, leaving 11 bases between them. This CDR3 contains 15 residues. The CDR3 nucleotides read TGCGCCAGCAGGACTTCCGGGACAACTAATGAAAAACTGTTTTTT. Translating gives CASRTSGTTNEKLFF.

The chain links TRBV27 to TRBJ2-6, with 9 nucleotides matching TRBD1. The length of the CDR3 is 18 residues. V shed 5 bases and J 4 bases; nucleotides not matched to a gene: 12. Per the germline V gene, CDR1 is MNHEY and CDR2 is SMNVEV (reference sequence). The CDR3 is CASSLLGQGRAGANVLTF. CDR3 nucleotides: TGTGCCAGCAGTCTCCTGGGACAGGGAAGAGCAGGGGCCAACGTCCTGACTTTC. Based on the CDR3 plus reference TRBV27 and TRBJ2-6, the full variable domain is EAQVTQNPRYLITVTGKKLTVTCSQNMNHEYMSWYRQDPGLGLRQIYYSMNVEVTDKGDVPEGYKVSRKEKRNFPLILESPSPNQTSLYFCASSLLGQGRAGANVLTFGAGSRLTVL.